Below, 10 T cell receptor beta chains from the same sample are listed, as sequenced in a study of blood T cell repertoires in COVID-19. Produced via immunoSEQ multiplex PCR; TCRdb's table is partial and in-frame only. The table lists approximately 120,000 clones, roughly 80% of them singletons, with 4% to 5.5% in the top ten. Source material: peripheral blood. The receptors shown here come from a human donor in a cohort sampled during active or convalescent COVID-19.

The CDR3 region is CASGWGGLINQPQHF. The DNA of the CDR3 is TGTGCTAGTGGTTGGGGGGGACTCATCAATCAGCCCCAGCATTTT. V and J are TRBV12-5 and TRBJ1-5, with a tentative D call TRBD1 (5 bases). From germline, CDR1 is LGHNT and CDR2 FRNRAP. The CDR3 is 15 amino acids. Trimming took off 4 bases at V and 3 bases at J, with 13 bases between the two ends.

The genes are TRBV19 and TRBJ2-3; 8 bases align to TRBD2. This CDR3 region has 14 residues. Germline assignment: CDR1 LNHDA and CDR2 SQIVND (reference sequence). The V segment lost 10 bases and the J segment 0 bases; nucleotides outside the gene matches: 6. The CDR3 here is CATGGGRSTDTQYF. In nucleotides, the CDR3 is TGTGCCACCGGGGGGGGCCGTAGCACAGATACGCAGTATTTT.

The gene calls are TRBV12-3 or TRBV12-4 and TRBJ1-1; 8 bases match TRBD1. This CDR3 comprises 13 residues. Trimming cost V 7 bases and J 7 bases; bases outside gene matches: 8. In nucleotides, the CDR3 is TGTGCCAGCAAGGGGACAGGATACTATGAAGCTTTCTTT. Amino acids: CASKGTGYYEAFF.

The chain is built from TRBV19 and TRBJ2-3; 13 bases map to TRBD2. The CDR3 length is 18 residues. V dropped 5 bases and J dropped 0; count of bases not matched to a gene: 8. CDR1 is LNHDA, CDR2 SQIVND, per germline (reference sequence). The CDR3 nucleotides are TGTGCCAGTAGTGTTGGGACTAGCGGGAAGACTAGCACAGATACGCAGTATTTT. Translating it yields CASSVGTSGKTSTDTQYF.

The V and J genes are TRBV19 and TRBJ1-5; 9 nucleotides match TRBD1. V lost 4 bases, J lost 6 bases, and 7 bases stayed unmatched. CDR3 length: 15 amino acids. Looked up from germline, CDR1 is LNHDA and CDR2 is SQIVND (reference sequence). This chain's CDR3 is CASSTRTGVVQPQHF. CDR3 sequence (DNA): TGTGCCAGTAGTACCCGGACAGGGGTGGTTCAGCCCCAGCATTTT.

The chain couples TRBV6-5 to TRBJ1-4; 9 nucleotides align to TRBD1. The germline gives CDR1 MNHEY, CDR2 SVGAGI. J gave up 8 bases and V 4 bases, and 5 bases lay outside the gene matches. This CDR3 contains 14 residues. The CDR3 DNA follows: TGTGCCAGCAGTTGGGACAGGGTGAAAGAAAAACTGTTTTTT. Its protein product is CASSWDRVKEKLFF.

This clone was seen only a few times. This chain links TRBV5-1 with TRBJ2-7; TRBD1 agrees at 7 bases. Germline assignment: CDR1 SGHRS and CDR2 YFSETQ. CDR3 length: 14 residues. The V segment lost 0 bases and the J segment 6 bases; nucleotides outside the gene matches: 6. The CDR3 loop is CASSLDGQALEQYF. CDR3 bases: TGCGCCAGCAGCTTGGACGGACAGGCCCTCGAGCAGTACTTC.

The gene calls are TRBV5-6 and TRBJ2-1, with D tentatively TRBD1 (7 bases). V was clipped by 3 bases and J by 2 bases, with 15 bases between them. There are 16 residues in the CDR3. The germline CDR1 and CDR2 sequences are SGHDT and YYEEEE. Here the CDR3 DNA reads TGTGCCAGCAGCTGGGGCGGGACAGCTACCTACAATGAGCAGTTCTTC. Protein sequence: CASSWGGTATYNEQFF. Full variable domain (missing parts from reference TRBV5-6 and TRBJ2-1): DAGVTQSPTHLIKTRGQQVTLRCSPKSGHDTVSWYQQALGQGPQFIFQYYEEEERQRGNFPDRFSGHQFPNYSSELNVNALLLGDSALYLCASSWGGTATYNEQFFGPGTRLTVL.

The chain carries TRBV10-1 and TRBJ2-1; a possible D gene is TRBD1 (6 bases). Germline CDR1 is WNHNN and CDR2 is SYGVQD (reference sequence). V was clipped by 1 base and J by 6 bases, with 16 bases between them. CDR3 length: 16 amino acids. CDR3 region: CASSELTAAGVNEQFF. The CDR3 DNA reads as TGCGCCAGCAGTGAGTTGACAGCGGCAGGGGTCAATGAGCAGTTCTTC.

This clone was picked up one time. The V and J genes are TRBV9 and TRBJ2-1; perhaps TRBD2 as D (5 bases). The germline V and J ends were trimmed by 0 bases and 2 bases, with 15 bases remaining between them. Germline CDR1 SGDLS, CDR2 YYNGEE. The CDR3 totals 17 residues. For the CDR3, the DNA is TGTGCCAGCAGCGTAGCCAGCGGTAGCTCGCCCTACAATGAGCAGTTCTTC. Translating gives CASSVASGSSPYNEQFF.